This T cell receptor beta chain was captured in a study of blood T cell repertoires in COVID-19. Study-level information: Both acute and convalescent COVID-19 samples were obtained from the United States, Italy and Spain. T cells, B-cell-depleted T cells, or PBMCs provided the cDNA or gDNA that served as material.

A single count supports this clone. TCRdb's table, derived via immunoSEQ multiplex PCR, lists solely in-frame clones and lacks some. The sample records about 61,000 clones, 60% to 80% being singletons. This TCR derives from an older man with active or convalescent COVID-19. The sample comprised peripheral blood.

The CDR3 DNA reads TGTGCCAGAAGCTTGGGTGAGGACACTGAAGCTTTCTTT. Its protein is CARSLGEDTEAFF. The chain recombines TRBV5-3 with TRBJ1-1; D unresolved. TRBV5-3 is an open reading frame, and its role is uncertain. The CDR3 has 13 residues. V gave up 0 bases and J gave up 3 bases, with 6 bases separating them.